These 19 T cell receptor beta chains were sequenced from one sample in a study of blood T cell repertoires in COVID-19. Libraries were prepared by immunoSEQ multiplex PCR; TCRdb keeps only in-frame clonotypes and omits some of them. The sample contains some 210,000 clones, approximately 90% of which appear only once. Sequenced: peripheral blood. The receptors stem from a man between 25 and 39 years old with acute or convalescent COVID-19.

V is TRBV11-2 and J is TRBJ2-7; D is perhaps TRBD2 (6 bases). The CDR3 is 13 amino acids. Germline assignment: CDR1 SGHAT and CDR2 FQNNGV. Trimming shortened V by 5 bases and J by 5 bases, and 13 bases separated the two germline ends. CDR3 region: CASSTPEGNEQYF. The CDR3 DNA reads TGTGCCAGCAGCACACCGGAGGGAAACGAGCAGTACTTC.

The CDR3 DNA is TGTGCCACCAGTGAATCCCCGGACTCTCTCAATGAGCAGTTCTTC. Protein: CATSESPDSLNEQFF. The rearrangement uses TRBV24-1 and TRBJ2-1, with D perhaps TRBD2 (5 bases). This CDR3 has 15 residues. V shed 4 bases and J shed 6 bases, with 15 bases lying between them. CDR1 is KGHDR and CDR2 is SFDVKD in the germline V gene.

This rearrangement joins TRBV11-2 to TRBJ1-4; D gene ambiguous. This CDR3 spans 17 amino acids. Trimming left V 6 bases short and J 6 bases short, with 23 bases between. The germline gives CDR1 SGHAT, CDR2 FQNNGV. CDR3 residues: CASSRLGLLLHHEKLFF. CDR3 coding DNA: TGTGCCAGCAGTCGCCTTGGGCTCCTCCTGCATCATGAAAAACTGTTTTTT.

With respect to this clone: One end of the junction varies from germline; a read error may be responsible. DNA of the CDR3: TGTGCTAGCAGCTTACCAGGGGTCGGGGAGACCCAGTACTTC. Its translation: CASSLPGVGETQYF. This sequence joins TRBV7-7 and TRBJ2-5; possibly TRBD1 for D (6 bases). The CDR3 has 14 residues. Germline V lookup: CDR1 SSHAT, CDR2 FNYEAQ (reference sequence).

The chain carries TRBV6-5 and TRBJ2-3, with D maybe TRBD2 (5 bases). This CDR3 has 13 amino acids. V was trimmed by 4 bases and J by 6 bases, leaving 11 bases between them. Germline V gene data show CDR1 as MNHEY and CDR2 as SVGAGI. The CDR3 coding sequence is TGTGCCAGCAGTTCGAAGAGGGCCGATACGCAGTATTTT. Protein: CASSSKRADTQYF.

A single count supports this clone. The chain links TRBV3-1 (or the pseudogene TRBV3-2) to TRBJ2-1; D may be TRBD2 (6 bases). The CDR3 is 13 residues long. V was pared by 5 bases and J by 4 bases, with 9 bases between. Germline V gene data show CDR1 as LGHDT and CDR2 as YNNKEL (reference sequence). CDR3 sequence reads: CASSEGTYNEQFF. CDR3 bases: TGTGCCAGCAGCGAAGGGACTTACAATGAGCAGTTCTTC.

The CDR3 reads CSVQTGLNQPQHF. The CDR3 DNA sequence: TGCAGCGTCCAAACAGGGCTCAATCAGCCCCAGCATTTT. The chain combines TRBV29-1 with TRBJ1-5; tentative D call: TRBD1 (6 bases). CDR3 size: 13 residues. Germline CDR1 reads SQVTM; CDR2 reads ANQGSEA. Trimming took 6 bases from V and 3 from J, leaving 12 bases between them.

This rearrangement joins TRBV5-1 to TRBJ2-1, with 8 nucleotides matching TRBD2. The V and J ends lost 4 bases and 6 bases, in that order; junction bases with no gene match: 9. Germline V gene lookup returns CDR1 SGHRS and CDR2 YFSETQ. CDR3 length: 15 residues. CDR3 coding DNA: TGCGCCAGCAGCGTTAGCGGGGCGCCAACCAATGAGCAGTTCTTC. Its translation is CASSVSGAPTNEQFF.

The rearrangement uses TRBV5-1 and TRBJ2-3, with D perhaps matching TRBD2 (5 bases). Per germline, CDR1 SGHRS and CDR2 YFSETQ. This CDR3 region has 13 residues. The V gene lost 5 bases and the J gene lost 1 base, with 8 bases spanning the gap. In nucleotides, the CDR3 is TGCGCCAGCAGAACGGAGGGCACAGATACGCAGTATTTT. Encoded protein: CASRTEGTDTQYF.

The J gene is TRBJ2-2, the V gene TRBV11-2; 11 nucleotides align to TRBD2. Per germline, CDR1 SGHAT and CDR2 FQNNGV. V dropped 7 bases and J dropped 4; count of bases not matched to a gene: 8. The CDR3 runs 16 residues. CDR3 sequence reads: CASKLGTSGPTGELFF. DNA of the CDR3: TGTGCCAGCAAACTCGGGACTAGCGGCCCCACCGGGGAGCTGTTTTTT.

The chain joins TRBV27 to TRBJ1-2; 8 nucleotides line up with TRBD1. With 5 bases clipped from V and 6 bases from J, the junction kept 11 bases outside the gene matches. Germline V gene data show CDR1 as MNHEY and CDR2 as SMNVEV (reference sequence). This CDR3 region has 15 residues. The CDR3 here is CASSPGTGWGDGYTF. DNA for the CDR3: TGTGCCAGCAGTCCCGGGACAGGTTGGGGGGATGGCTACACCTTC.

The rearrangement uses TRBV3-1 (or the pseudogene TRBV3-2) and TRBJ2-1; D gene unclear. CDR3 length equals 15 residues. With 4 bases removed from V and 5 bases from J, the gap between germline ends came to 15 bases. Germline assignment: CDR1 LGHDT and CDR2 YNNKEL (reference sequence). The CDR3 protein is CASSPVRSNDNEQFF. DNA for the CDR3: TGTGCCAGCAGCCCCGTCCGGAGTAACGACAATGAGCAGTTCTTC.

The rearrangement uses TRBV28 and TRBJ2-1; 8 bases align to TRBD2. The germline V gene has CDR1 MDHEN and CDR2 SYDVKM. V shed 6 bases, J shed 0 bases, and the junction held 7 bases outside the gene matches. The CDR3 runs 16 residues. The CDR3, as DNA: TGTGCCAGCAGCCCGGCCGCGGGAGGCTCCTACAATGAGCAGTTCTTC. Its translation: CASSPAAGGSYNEQFF.

CDR3 bases: TGTGCCAGCAGTTTTGCAGGGGGTTCACAAGATACGCAGTATTTT. Translated, it gives CASSFAGGSQDTQYF. V and J are TRBV28 and TRBJ2-3, with 7 bases identical to TRBD1. Germline V CDR1 and CDR2: MDHEN, SYDVKM. The CDR3 extends over 15 amino acids. V was pared by 3 bases and J by 5 bases, with 8 bases of the junction left unmatched.

The chain links TRBV6-4 to TRBJ2-2, with D tentatively TRBD1 (6 bases). Germline V CDR1 and CDR2: MRHNA, SNTAGT. The CDR3 extends over 15 amino acids. V lost 0 bases to trimming and J lost 6 bases, with 11 bases between them. CDR3 residues: CASSDSMSGAGELFF. CDR3 nucleotides: TGTGCCAGCAGTGACTCGATGTCAGGGGCCGGGGAGCTGTTTTTT.

The gene calls are TRBV28 and TRBJ1-1; D unclear. This CDR3 contains 13 residues. V lost 5 bases, J lost 11 bases, and 18 bases lay in between. Germline V lookup: CDR1 MDHEN, CDR2 SYDVKM. In DNA form, the CDR3 reads TGTGCCAGCAGTCCCCCATCAGGAGGTGGGGCTTTCTTT. Amino acid sequence: CASSPPSGGGAFF.

This chain connects TRBV2 to TRBJ2-2; D uncertain. The CDR3 covers 14 residues. Per germline, CDR1 SNHLY and CDR2 FYNNEI. V lost 5 bases and J lost 2, with 9 bases in between. CDR3 protein: CASSPQANTGELFF. Here the CDR3 DNA reads TGTGCCAGCAGTCCTCAAGCTAACACCGGGGAGCTGTTTTTT.

This clone was observed a handful of times. The V call is TRBV5-6, the J call TRBJ1-1; tentative D call: TRBD1 (6 bases). V shed 3 bases and J shed 1 base, with 7 bases lying between them. Per the germline V gene, CDR1 is SGHDT and CDR2 is YYEEEE. This CDR3 has 13 residues. The CDR3 spells CASSSTGNTEAFF. The CDR3 bases are TGTGCCAGCAGCTCGACAGGGAACACTGAAGCTTTCTTT.

With regard to this clone: Compared with germline, one end of the junction differs, possibly owing to a read error. The J gene is TRBJ2-5, the V gene TRBV6-1; tentatively, D is TRBD1 (7 bases). The CDR3 has 10 residues. Germline V gene data show CDR1 as MNHNS and CDR2 as SASEGT. The DNA of the CDR3 is TGTGCCAGCAGTGAGACAGGGAGGAACTTC. It translates to CASSETGRNF.